The present entry profiles one T cell receptor beta chain with its context. Its matching antigen is unknown. The same CDR3 arises from other DNA sequences in this sample as well. This specimen belongs to a study of cytomegalovirus exposure and HLA in healthy donors. V was pared by 0 bases and J by 1 base, with 7 bases between. The CDR3 runs 14 residues. Looked up from germline, CDR1 is SGHRS and CDR2 is YFSETQ. Broader study findings: The number of N-insertions in an Asian-associated ancestry cluster was reportedly below the approximately 700-donor mean in a later analysis. Using the classifier, cytomegalovirus status was reportedly diagnosed with high specificity and sensitivity. About 87% or about 30% of the time was how often most TCR beta V segments were productive, according to an earlier analysis. Association with HLA alleles at 0.05 false discovery rate was found for 16,951 TCR beta sequences in a later analysis.

The PCR was carried out with 60 Vbeta primers and 13 Jbeta primers. Clones were sequenced by immunoSEQ multiplex PCR, and TCRdb holds only the in-frame ones, with some missing. The data show under 200,000 clones, and the top ten clones hold 0.7% to 0.8%. The clonotype was recovered from a woman between 18 and 29 years old in good health and CMV-seropositive. The chain has TRBV5-1 and TRBJ1-1; D perhaps matches TRBD1 (5 bases). The sequenced material came from PBMCs. The CDR3 sequence: CASSLGQRNTEAFF. CDR3 bases: TGCGCCAGCAGCTTGGGACAGAGGAACACTGAAGCTTTCTTT.